The 27 T cell receptor beta chains in this list originate from one sample, sequenced in a study of T cell clonotyping in hematopoietic cell transplantation. Repertoires were generated with immunoSEQ multiplex PCR, while TCRdb's copy carries only in-frame clones and drops some. This table has about 45,000 clones, around 84% appearing once. Time point noted: recipient sample about 28 days before transplant, after cytoreduction. This specimen was peripheral blood mononuclear cells, taken before stem cell transplant. Every receptor here comes from a man aged 60 to 75 with myelodysplastic syndrome. Some clones in this sample may be carry-over from other donors' samples.

The gene calls are TRBV29-1 and TRBJ1-2; D call uncertain. The germline V and J ends were trimmed by 2 bases and 1 base, with 14 bases remaining between them. The CDR3 contains 15 residues. The germline CDR1 and CDR2 sequences are SQVTM and ANQGSEA. The CDR3 protein is CSVESWSTYNYGYTF. The CDR3 DNA follows: TGCAGCGTTGAAAGTTGGTCGACTTATAACTATGGCTACACCTTC.

The rearrangement uses TRBV19 and TRBJ2-4, with 8 bases lining up with TRBD1. CDR3 length: 18 residues. The trim removed 5 bases at V and 0 bases at J, leaving 12 bases unmatched. Germline lookup yields CDR1 LNHDA and CDR2 SQIVND (reference sequence). The CDR3 nucleotides read TGTGCCAGTAGTCCTGGGACAGGATTTGGCCTAGCCAAAAACATTCAGTACTTC. Its translation: CASSPGTGFGLAKNIQYF.

The chain joins TRBV6-1 to TRBJ1-2; tentatively, D is TRBD1 (5 bases). The germline V gene encodes CDR1 MNHNS and CDR2 SASEGT. This CDR3 comprises 13 residues. Trimming left V 0 bases short and J 5 bases short, with 7 bases between. This chain's CDR3 is CASSEARVYGYTF. The CDR3 nucleotides read TGTGCCAGCAGTGAAGCCAGGGTGTATGGCTACACCTTC.

This sequence joins TRBV7-2 and TRBJ1-2; tentatively, D is TRBD1 (6 bases). This CDR3 is built from 13 residues. Between the trimmed V and J ends, which lost 5 bases and 6 bases, there was a span of 13 bases. Germline CDR1 SGHTA, CDR2 FQGNSA. In DNA form, the CDR3 reads TGTGCCAGCAGCCAGGGGTTGGGAGATGGCTACACCTTC. It yields the protein CASSQGLGDGYTF.

The chain combines TRBV7-3 with TRBJ2-3; 7 bases match TRBD1. This CDR3 is built from 13 residues. After removal of 5 bases from V and 6 bases from J, the junction contained 5 bases not matched to a gene. Germline CDR1 SGHTA, CDR2 FQGTGA. In DNA, the CDR3 is TGTGCCAGCAGCCCAATGACAGGGGATACGCAGTATTTT. Residues: CASSPMTGDTQYF.

The V call is TRBV5-5, the J call TRBJ2-5; 7 bases agree with TRBD2. The CDR3 sequence is 13 residues long. The germline V gene encodes CDR1 SGHKS and CDR2 YYEKEE (reference sequence). J was trimmed by 4 bases and V by 2 bases; bases with no gene match: 2. For the CDR3, the DNA is TGTGCCAGCAGCTTTCCGGGGGGAGAGACCCAGTACTTC. Protein: CASSFPGGETQYF.

This chain links TRBV6-1 with TRBJ1-2, with D maybe TRBD1 (5 bases). The CDR3 sequence is 14 residues long. V lost 2 bases and J 5 bases, leaving 12 bases between the germline ends. Germline V gene sequence: CDR1 MNHNS, CDR2 SASEGT. The CDR3 DNA reads TGTGCCAGCAGTGAATTTCAGGGCCCTTATGGCTACACCTTC. Translation: CASSEFQGPYGYTF.

The chain employs TRBV28 and TRBJ2-3, with D maybe TRBD1 (7 bases). Germline V gene lookup returns CDR1 MDHEN and CDR2 SYDVKM. V was shortened by 7 bases and J by 3 bases, with 17 bases between the two germline ends. This CDR3 comprises 15 residues. CDR3 protein: CASKTQGRLTDTQYF. DNA of the CDR3: TGTGCCAGCAAAACACAGGGGAGGTTAACAGATACGCAGTATTTT. The variable domain in full, completed from reference TRBV28 and TRBJ2-3, reads DVKVTQSSRYLVKRTGEKVFLECVQDMDHENMFWYRQDPGLGLRLIYFSYDVKMKEKGDIPEGYSVSREKKERFSLILESASTNQTSMYLCASKTQGRLTDTQYFGPGTRLTVL.

The chain recombines TRBV14 with TRBJ1-2; no clear D. The CDR3 length is 13 residues. V lost 5 bases and J 2 bases, leaving 9 bases between the germline ends. Germline CDR1 SGHDN, CDR2 FVKESK. In nucleotides, the CDR3 is TGTGCCAGCAGCTCACAGTTCAACTATGGCTACACCTTC. This translates into CASSSQFNYGYTF.

V is TRBV6-1 and J is TRBJ1-2; 7 bases map to TRBD1. The trim removed 2 bases at V and 7 bases at J, leaving 1 base unmatched. The CDR3 loop spans 12 amino acids. Germline V gene lookup returns CDR1 MNHNS and CDR2 SASEGT. The chain's CDR3 is CASSEQGVGYTF. The CDR3 nucleotides are TGTGCCAGCAGTGAACAGGGGGTTGGCTACACCTTC.

The V and J genes are TRBV28 and TRBJ1-2, with D hard to call. This CDR3 comprises 12 residues. The germline CDR1 and CDR2 sequences are MDHEN and SYDVKM. Trimming removed 5 bases at V and 5 bases at J, with 9 bases between. The CDR3 DNA reads TGTGCCAGCAGTCCTGACACGTATGGCTACACCTTC. It is translated as CASSPDTYGYTF.

The chain carries TRBV10-3 and TRBJ2-3; possible D gene TRBD1, 6 bases. CDR1 and CDR2 from the germline V gene are ENHRY and SYGVKD. This CDR3 spans 18 amino acids. Trimming shortened V by 3 bases and J by 6 bases, and 25 bases separated the two germline ends. CDR3 nucleotides: TGTGCCATCAGTGAAGGCGTCAGGGGTTCTTCAAGCTCGGATACGCAGTATTTT. Its translation: CAISEGVRGSSSSDTQYF.

This sequence joins TRBV5-6 and TRBJ1-3; 7 positions match TRBD1. Germline trimming cut 4 bases from V and 4 bases from J; bases unmatched to any gene: 8. CDR3 length: 15 residues. Germline CDR1 is SGHDT and CDR2 is YYEEEE. The CDR3 here is CASSKTGRLGNTIYF. In DNA, the CDR3 is TGTGCCAGCAGCAAGACAGGGCGCCTCGGAAACACCATATATTTT. The variable domain in full, with the rest retrieved from reference TRBV5-6 and TRBJ1-3, is DAGVTQSPTHLIKTRGQQVTLRCSPKSGHDTVSWYQQALGQGPQFIFQYYEEEERQRGNFPDRFSGHQFPNYSSELNVNALLLGDSALYLCASSKTGRLGNTIYFGEGSWLTVV.

This clone appeared a single time. J is TRBJ2-5 and V is TRBV5-1; D may be TRBD1 or TRBD2 (5 bases each). Germline CDR1 is SGHRS and CDR2 is YFSETQ. V dropped 3 bases and J dropped 4 bases, with 10 bases sitting between them. This CDR3 is 13 amino acids long. CDR3 sequence: CASSSGPAETQYF. The CDR3, as DNA: TGCGCCAGCAGCTCGGGGCCGGCAGAGACCCAGTACTTC.

The chain joins TRBV29-1 to TRBJ1-4, with TRBD1 as a possible D gene (6 bases). CDR3 length equals 15 residues. Trimming took off 6 bases at V and 4 bases at J, with 18 bases between the two ends. Germline V gives CDR1 SQVTM, CDR2 ANQGSEA. CDR3 sequence reads: CSVGADGGFNEKLFF. For the CDR3, the DNA is TGCAGCGTCGGTGCAGATGGGGGCTTTAATGAAAAACTGTTTTTT.

This chain uses TRBV7-9 with TRBJ1-2; D possibly corresponds to TRBD1 (5 bases). CDR1 is SEHNR and CDR2 is FQNEAQ in the germline V gene (reference sequence). Trimming removed 1 base from V and 1 base from J, with 13 bases in between. This CDR3 spans 16 amino acids. CDR3 in amino acids: CASSLVKGPINYGYTF. The DNA for the CDR3 is TGTGCCAGCAGCTTAGTAAAGGGACCGATTAACTATGGCTACACCTTC. Full variable domain (missing parts from reference TRBV7-9 and TRBJ1-2): DTGVSQNPRHKITKRGQNVTFRCDPISEHNRLYWYRQTLGQGPEFLTYFQNEAQLEKSRLLSDRFSAERPKGSFSTLEIQRTEQGDSAMYLCASSLVKGPINYGYTFGSGTRLTVV.

The chain recombines TRBV15 with TRBJ1-2, with no clear D. Deletions cut 3 bases from V and 1 base from J, with 24 bases between. Germline assignment: CDR1 LNHNV and CDR2 YYDKDF (reference sequence). This CDR3 spans 19 amino acids. CDR3 residues: CATSSQEQPSHYFNYGYTF. The CDR3 nucleotides are TGTGCCACCAGCAGCCAGGAACAGCCTAGCCATTACTTTAACTATGGCTACACCTTC. Full variable domain (rest looked up from reference TRBV15 and TRBJ1-2): DAMVIQNPRYQVTQFGKPVTLSCSQTLNHNVMYWYQQKSSQAPKLLFHYYDKDFNNEADTPDNFQSRRPNTSFCFLDIRSPGLGDTAMYLCATSSQEQPSHYFNYGYTFGSGTRLTVV.

The chain employs TRBV11-2 and TRBJ1-2; D may be TRBD1 (5 bases). The CDR3 has 13 residues. Trimming left V 3 bases short and J 4 bases short, with 9 bases between. Germline V lookup: CDR1 SGHAT, CDR2 FQNNGV. The CDR3 reads CASSLGGFYGYTF. The CDR3 region has the DNA TGTGCCAGCAGCTTGGGGGGATTCTATGGCTACACCTTC.

The chain is built from TRBV7-9 and TRBJ1-2; weak D call: TRBD1 (6 bases). In germline, CDR1 is SEHNR, CDR2 FQNEAQ (reference sequence). The V end lost 5 bases, the J end lost 3 bases, and 16 bases lay between the germline ends. The CDR3 sequence is 15 residues long. The CDR3 here is CASSRRDILHYGYTF. The CDR3 DNA follows: TGTGCCAGCAGCCGTCGGGACATACTTCACTATGGCTACACCTTC.

The genes are TRBV30 and TRBJ2-3; TRBD2 matches 13 bases. The CDR3 is made up of 16 amino acids. Germline assignment: CDR1 GTSNPN and CDR2 SVGIG (reference sequence). J gave up 0 bases and V 4 bases, and 4 bases lay outside the gene matches. The CDR3 sequence is CAWILAGGLSTDTQYF. The CDR3 nucleotides read TGTGCCTGGATACTAGCGGGGGGGCTGAGCACAGATACGCAGTATTTT.

This clone has a handful of counts. The chain employs TRBV6-5 and TRBJ1-2; D call uncertain. The germline gives CDR1 MNHEY, CDR2 SVGAGI. The CDR3 consists of 14 residues. V lost 5 bases and J lost 8, with 18 bases in between. The CDR3 DNA is TGTGCCAGCAGTCCGAACCCCCGGATATCAGGCTACACCTTC. This sequence encodes CASSPNPRISGYTF.

V and J are TRBV5-1 and TRBJ2-5, with 9 bases that match TRBD2. V lost 4 bases, J lost 5 bases, and 9 bases stayed unmatched. The CDR3 contains 15 residues. The germline CDR1 and CDR2 sequences are SGHRS and YFSETQ. The CDR3 coding sequence is TGCGCCAGCAGCATTCAAGCGGGGGGTTGGGAGACCCAGTACTTC. Its protein is CASSIQAGGWETQYF.

This clone was observed a handful of times. The genes are TRBV7-9 and TRBJ1-2; no definite D call. Per germline, CDR1 SEHNR and CDR2 FQNEAQ (reference sequence). The CDR3 length is 15 residues. Trimming shortened V by 5 bases and J by 2 bases, and 15 bases separated the two germline ends. The CDR3 region is CASSPRTLRNYGYTF. The CDR3 DNA sequence: TGTGCCAGCAGCCCCCGGACCTTACGGAACTATGGCTACACCTTC.

V and J are TRBV30 and TRBJ1-5; D remains unclear. Germline V gene data show CDR1 as GTSNPN and CDR2 as SVGIG (reference sequence). This CDR3 is 10 amino acids long. Trimming shortened V by 6 bases and J by 6 bases, and 6 bases separated the two germline ends. For the CDR3, the DNA is TGTGCCTGTGGTATTCAGCCCCAGCATTTT. Its protein is CACGIQPQHF.

This chain joins TRBV19 and TRBJ1-5; D is ambiguous. CDR3 length: 15 amino acids. Deletions cut 7 bases from V and 0 bases from J, with 13 bases between. CDR1 and CDR2 from the germline V gene are LNHDA and SQIVND (reference sequence). CDR3 in amino acids: CASKWATTSNQPQHF. The CDR3 bases are TGTGCCAGTAAGTGGGCGACGACTAGCAATCAGCCCCAGCATTTT.

The chain has TRBV5-4 and TRBJ2-3, with TRBD1 as a possible D gene (6 bases). In germline, CDR1 is SGHNT, CDR2 YYREEE (reference sequence). With 1 base removed from V and 3 bases from J, the gap between germline ends came to 12 bases. CDR3 size: 15 residues. The CDR3 is CASSLSQGGTDTQYF. The CDR3, as DNA: TGTGCCAGCAGCTTGTCACAGGGTGGTACAGATACGCAGTATTTT.

This clone was recorded a few times. The rearrangement uses TRBV10-3 and TRBJ1-1; D uncertain. CDR1 is ENHRY, CDR2 SYGVKD, per germline. This CDR3 region has 12 residues. V was cut by 4 bases and J by 7 bases, with 10 bases left in between. CDR3 residues: CAISAVSNEAFF. For the CDR3, the DNA is TGTGCCATCAGTGCGGTGAGCAATGAAGCTTTCTTT.